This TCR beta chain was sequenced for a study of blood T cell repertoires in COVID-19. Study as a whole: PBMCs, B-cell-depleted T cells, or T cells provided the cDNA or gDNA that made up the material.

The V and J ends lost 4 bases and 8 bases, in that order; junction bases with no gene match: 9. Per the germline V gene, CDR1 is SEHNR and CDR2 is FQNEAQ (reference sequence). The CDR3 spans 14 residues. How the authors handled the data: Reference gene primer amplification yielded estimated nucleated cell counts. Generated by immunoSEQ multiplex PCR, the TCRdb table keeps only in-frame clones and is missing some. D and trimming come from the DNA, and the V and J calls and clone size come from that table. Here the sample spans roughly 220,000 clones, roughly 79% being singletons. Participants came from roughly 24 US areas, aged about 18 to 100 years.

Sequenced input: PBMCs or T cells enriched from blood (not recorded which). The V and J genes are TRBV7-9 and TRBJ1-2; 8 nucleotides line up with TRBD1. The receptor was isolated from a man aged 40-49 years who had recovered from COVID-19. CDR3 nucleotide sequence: TGTGCCAGCAGCTCCACGGACAGGGTCAACGGCTACACCTTC. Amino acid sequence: CASSSTDRVNGYTF.